The 12 T cell receptor beta chains reported below all come from one sample, sequenced in a study of T cells in Graves' hyperthyroidism and ophthalmopathy. Amplified TCR beta CDR3 regions came from RNA transcripts. The HTBI primer set drove a first-round RT-PCR of the TCR CDR3. Using its own MiXCR run on the multiplex PCR reads, TCRdb lists one record per CDR3 protein. The repertoire holds hundreds of thousands of distinct CDR3 sequences, with around 16% as singletons. Sequenced material: blood. These receptor sequences come from a man between 40 and 49 years old with Graves' hyperthyroidism.

Only a few counts were recorded for this clonotype. The chain uses TRBV4-3 and TRBJ2-3; no reliable D call. From germline, CDR1 is LGHNA and CDR2 YSLEER. The V end was cut by 1 base, the J end by 0 bases, with 17 bases between. This CDR3 region has 18 residues. The CDR3 coding sequence is TGCGCCAGCAGCCAAGTAAACTACGACCGCTATAGCACAGATACGCAGTATTTT. This gives the protein CASSQVNYDRYSTDTQYF.

Many counts were recorded for this clonotype. The chain carries TRBV28 and TRBJ1-4; D remains ambiguous. The germline V and J ends were trimmed by 5 bases and 3 bases, with 13 bases remaining between them. CDR1 and CDR2 (germline): MDHEN, SYDVKM. The CDR3 is 15 amino acids. The DNA of the CDR3 is TGTGCCAGCAGTGAAGGAGGGCGGGCTAATGAAAAACTGTTTTTT. Residues: CASSEGGRANEKLFF.

This clonotype has at least ten counts. This chain joins TRBV5-1 and TRBJ2-5, with a possible D match to TRBD1 (5 bases). Trimming left V 3 bases short and J 1 base short, with 13 bases between. CDR3 length equals 15 residues. Germline V lookup: CDR1 SGHRS, CDR2 YFSETQ. CDR3 amino acids: CASSSVSRGQETQYF. The CDR3, as DNA: TGCGCCAGCAGCTCGGTATCTAGGGGCCAAGAGACCCAGTACTTC.

With regard to this clonotype: A read error is possible here, since a much larger clone lies one base away. The chain employs TRBV27 and TRBJ1-6; TRBD1 matches at 8 bases. In germline, CDR1 is MNHEY, CDR2 SMNVEV (reference sequence). The CDR3 has 15 residues. Germline trimming cut 5 bases from V and 3 bases from J; bases unmatched to any gene: 3. The CDR3, as DNA: TGTGCCAGCAGTCAAGGACAGGGCTATAATTCACCCCTCCACTTT. It translates to CASSQGQGYNSPLHF.

This clonotype was detected only a few times. The V and J genes are TRBV9 and TRBJ2-2, with a tentative D call TRBD1 (5 bases). The CDR3 runs 16 residues. V lost 0 bases, J lost 3 bases, and 12 bases lay in between. In germline, CDR1 is SGDLS, CDR2 YYNGEE. The DNA of the CDR3 is TGTGCCAGCAGCGTAGTGTCAGGGTGGGACACCGGGGAGCTGTTTTTT. Amino acid sequence: CASSVVSGWDTGELFF.

This clonotype came up many times. The rearrangement uses TRBV28 and TRBJ2-2, with D unresolved. CDR1 and CDR2 (germline): MDHEN, SYDVKM. V dropped 6 bases and J dropped 3 bases, with 11 bases sitting between them. The CDR3 runs 14 residues. CDR3 in DNA: TGTGCCAGCAGACTACGCGAGGACACCGGGGAGCTGTTTTTT. It is translated as CASRLREDTGELFF.

Ten or more counts support this clonotype. This chain connects TRBV7-2 to TRBJ2-3, with TRBD2 matching 13 bases. The germline V gene has CDR1 SGHTA and CDR2 FQGNSA. V was clipped by 5 bases and J by 6 bases; unmatched bases: 8. The CDR3 spans 16 residues. CDR3 bases: TGTGCCAGCAGCACTCGACTAGCGGGGGGCGGGGATACGCAGTATTTT. Protein sequence: CASSTRLAGGGDTQYF.

This clonotype was seen a handful of times. The chain uses TRBV5-1 and TRBJ2-1; a possible D gene is TRBD1 (5 bases). Trimming pared 1 base from V and 5 bases from J, leaving 13 bases between. CDR1 and CDR2 (germline): SGHRS, YFSETQ. This CDR3 comprises 15 residues. CDR3 DNA: TGCGCCAGCAGCTTGAGGGGATCCACTAACAATGAGCAGTTCTTC. Amino acids: CASSLRGSTNNEQFF. Variable domain in full (rest from reference TRBV5-1 and TRBJ2-1): KAGVTQTPRYLIKTRGQQVTLSCSPISGHRSVSWYQQTPGQGLQFLFEYFSETQRNKGNFPGRFSGRQFSNSRSEMNVSTLELGDSALYLCASSLRGSTNNEQFFGPGTRLTVL.

This clonotype occurred many times. The chain couples TRBV28 to TRBJ2-7; TRBD2 matches at 8 bases. CDR3 length: 14 residues. Per germline, CDR1 MDHEN and CDR2 SYDVKM. V dropped 3 bases and J dropped 3; count of bases not matched to a gene: 4. The CDR3 here is CASSFGGANYEQYF. The CDR3 bases are TGTGCCAGCAGTTTCGGGGGGGCAAACTACGAGCAGTACTTC. The full variable domain, completed using reference TRBV28 and TRBJ2-7, is DVKVTQSSRYLVKRTGEKVFLECVQDMDHENMFWYRQDPGLGLRLIYFSYDVKMKEKGDIPEGYSVSREKKERFSLILESASTNQTSMYLCASSFGGANYEQYFGPGTRLTVT.

The rearrangement uses TRBV15 and TRBJ2-7; D may be TRBD1 (5 bases). The CDR3 spans 15 residues. Trimming removed 0 bases at V and 4 bases at J, with 13 bases between. CDR1 and CDR2 from the germline V gene are LNHNV and YYDKDF (reference sequence). CDR3 amino acids: CATSREGAGIYEQYF. The CDR3 DNA reads as TGTGCCACCAGCAGAGAAGGGGCCGGCATTTACGAGCAGTACTTC. The entire variable domain, with the rest obtained from reference TRBV15 and TRBJ2-7, is as follows: DAMVIQNPRYQVTQFGKPVTLSCSQTLNHNVMYWYQQKSSQAPKLLFHYYDKDFNNEADTPDNFQSRRPNTSFCFLDIRSPGLGDTAMYLCATSREGAGIYEQYFGPGTRLTVT.

Ten or more counts support this clonotype. This chain joins TRBV30 and TRBJ1-2, with a tentative D call TRBD1 (6 bases). The CDR3 runs to 13 residues. V lost 3 bases and J lost 4, with 12 bases in between. Germline V lookup: CDR1 GTSNPN, CDR2 SVGIG (reference sequence). The CDR3 sequence: CAWSQGLGYGYTF. The DNA for the CDR3 is TGTGCCTGGAGCCAGGGGCTTGGCTATGGCTACACCTTC.

This clonotype was seen repeatedly, ten times or more. The chain recombines TRBV7-2 with TRBJ2-7; TRBD2 aligns across 9 bases. The junction had 7 bases not matched to a gene; V was cut back by 6 bases and J by 1 base. The CDR3 consists of 15 residues. CDR1 is SGHTA and CDR2 is FQGNSA in the germline V gene. The CDR3 spells CASRPSGGNSYEQYF. The CDR3 DNA follows: TGTGCCAGCAGACCCAGCGGGGGGAATTCCTACGAGCAGTACTTC.